Sequencing of this T cell receptor (beta chain) was carried out in a study of cytomegalovirus exposure and HLA in healthy donors. Amplification used 60 Vbeta primers and 13 Jbeta primers. Sequenced by immunoSEQ multiplex PCR; TCRdb stores in-frame clones only, minus some. The sample consists of roughly 150,000 clones, over 60% of them appearing once. Worth noting for this clone: The antigen is unknown.

V lost 4 bases, J lost 0 bases, and 12 bases stayed unmatched. The CDR3 is made up of 18 amino acids. In germline, CDR1 is GTSNPN, CDR2 SVGIG (reference sequence). Study observations and caveats: Later analysis suggested most CMV-associated TCR beta chains were HLA-restricted.

The gene calls are TRBV30 and TRBJ1-3; 10 bases line up with TRBD1. The clonotype comes from a middle-aged woman in good health and CMV-seronegative. The source material was PBMCs. The CDR3, as DNA: TGTGCCTGGATAAGACAGGGGGCGAACTCTTTCTCTGGAAACACCATATATTTT. Its translation is CAWIRQGANSFSGNTIYF.